These 30 T cell receptor beta chains were sequenced from one sample in a study of T cells after posttransplantation cyclophosphamide. Cells defined as naive were viable CD3+CD4+ or CD3+CD8+ and CCR7+CD45RA+CD45RO-CD95-CD27+CD28+. Sequencing used immunoSEQ multiplex PCR; TCRdb keeps in-frame clones, though not all of them. The sample consists of some 20,000 clones, 95% to 98% of them appearing once. Specimen: naive CD4+ T cells sorted from PBMCs. Receptors originate from a man in his forties or fifties in good health, CMV-negative, and a related stem cell transplant donor.

The rearrangement joins TRBV5-7 to TRBJ2-4, with TRBD2 matching 7 bases. TRBV5-7 carries the ORF label, with uncertain function. This CDR3 has 17 amino acids. The V and J ends lost 1 base and 8 bases, in that order; junction bases with no gene match: 15. CDR3 amino acids: CASSLRMLVGGPYIQYF. CDR3 bases: TGTGCCAGCAGCTTGAGGATGTTGGTGGGAGGGCCTTACATTCAGTACTTC.

The chain is built from TRBV4-1 and TRBJ2-6; 9 bases fit TRBD1. Germline values: CDR1 MGHRA, CDR2 YSYEKL. Losses at the gene ends were 0 bases for V and 2 bases for J; bases not matched to a gene: 5. This CDR3 comprises 18 residues. CDR3: CASSQEPDRGPGANVLTF. CDR3 sequence (DNA): TGCGCCAGCAGCCAAGAACCGGACAGGGGCCCTGGGGCCAACGTCCTGACTTTC.

The V and J genes are TRBV7-3 and TRBJ2-5, with D possibly TRBD1 on 5 matching bases. This CDR3 region has 14 residues. Per germline, CDR1 SGHTA and CDR2 FQGTGA. The V end was cut by 5 bases, the J end by 1 base, with 11 bases between. CDR3 in amino acids: CASSLRAAQETQYF. The CDR3 DNA follows: TGTGCCAGCAGCCTCAGGGCGGCCCAAGAGACCCAGTACTTC.

As to this clone: The junction and the germline gene differ at one end; a read error may be behind it. The chain links TRBV7-7 to TRBJ2-1; 8 bases match TRBD1. CDR1 and CDR2 from the germline V gene are SSHAT and FNYEAQ (reference sequence). This CDR3 is built from 17 residues. DNA of the CDR3: TGTGCTAGCAGCCTATCCCCGACAGGGGTATTAGTCAATGAGCAGTTCTTC. It codes for CASSLSPTGVLVNEQFF.

This sequence joins TRBV19 and TRBJ2-1; 9 bases map to TRBD1. This CDR3 region has 17 residues. Trimming cost V 7 bases and J 7 bases; bases outside gene matches: 17. Per germline, CDR1 LNHDA and CDR2 SQIVND (reference sequence). In DNA form, the CDR3 reads TGTGCCAGTACAGGGCCCCTGGGACAGGGAAGGTTGAATGAGCAGTTCTTC. Its protein is CASTGPLGQGRLNEQFF. The complete variable domain, with remaining parts taken from reference TRBV19 and TRBJ2-1, reads DGGITQSPKYLFRKEGQNVTLSCEQNLNHDAMYWYRQDPGQGLRLIYYSQIVNDFQKGDIAEGYSVSREKKESFPLTVTSAQKNPTAFYLCASTGPLGQGRLNEQFFGPGTRLTVL.

This clone was seen just once. The V call is TRBV7-3, the J call TRBJ1-5; TRBD1 agrees at 7 bases. The CDR3 sequence is 13 residues long. The germline gives CDR1 SGHTA, CDR2 FQGTGA. Trimming at V came to 5 bases and at J to 8 bases, leaving 6 bases not matched to a gene. CDR3 loop: CASSPGGTEPQHF. Here the CDR3 DNA reads TGTGCCAGCAGCCCAGGGGGAACGGAGCCCCAGCATTTT.

As for this clone: The same CDR3 also results from other DNA sequences found in this sample. The V and J genes are TRBV27 and TRBJ2-1; TRBD1 matches 11 bases. The germline V gene has CDR1 MNHEY and CDR2 SMNVEV (reference sequence). This CDR3 region has 16 residues. V gave up 3 bases and J gave up 8 bases; unmatched junction bases: 9. The CDR3 protein is CASSFPSGTGGDEQFF. CDR3 coding DNA: TGTGCCAGCAGTTTTCCTTCCGGGACAGGGGGTGATGAGCAGTTCTTC.

The table lists this clone with a count of one. J is TRBJ1-3 and V is TRBV4-2; D is undetermined. The germline CDR1 and CDR2 sequences are LGHNA and YNFKEQ. V was clipped by 4 bases and J by 0 bases, with 10 bases between them. The CDR3 has 15 amino acids. As DNA, the CDR3 is TGTGCCAGCAGCCCAGGAGGCGGCTCTGGAAACACCATATATTTT. This sequence encodes CASSPGGGSGNTIYF.

The V gene is TRBV7-3, the J gene TRBJ2-1; D perhaps matches TRBD2 (6 bases). The germline V gene encodes CDR1 SGHTA and CDR2 FQGTGA. CDR3 length equals 17 residues. V shed 1 base and J shed 0 bases, with 13 bases lying between them. The CDR3 bases are TGTGCCAGCAGCTTAATGGGGGACTCGAGCTCCTACAATGAGCAGTTCTTC. Its translation: CASSLMGDSSSYNEQFF. Supplemented by reference TRBV7-3 and TRBJ2-1, the full variable domain reads GAGVSQTPSNKVTEKGKYVELRCDPISGHTALYWYRQSLGQGPEFLIYFQGTGAADDSGLPNDRFFAVRPEGSVSTLKIQRTERGDSAVYLCASSLMGDSSSYNEQFFGPGTRLTVL.

The chain combines TRBV29-1 with TRBJ2-7, with D possibly matching TRBD2 (6 bases). V lost 6 bases and J 0 bases, leaving 15 bases between the germline ends. CDR1 SQVTM and CDR2 ANQGSEA come from the germline V gene. The length of the CDR3 is 14 residues. CDR3 sequence: CSVIRDWSSYEQYF. DNA of the CDR3: TGCAGCGTGATCCGGGACTGGAGCTCCTACGAGCAGTACTTC.

This clone has just one count. The chain is built from TRBV4-1 and TRBJ2-3; perhaps TRBD2 as D (6 bases). The germline V gene encodes CDR1 MGHRA and CDR2 YSYEKL. The CDR3 spans 17 residues. Trimming left V 8 bases short and J 3 bases short, with 24 bases between. The DNA of the CDR3 is TGCGCCAGCGCCTCACTTATAGCGGCCCCCCTGACAGATACGCAGTATTTT. Translated: CASASLIAAPLTDTQYF.

The chain has TRBV6-5 and TRBJ2-7, with 10 positions matching TRBD1. CDR1 is MNHEY, CDR2 SVGAGI, per germline. The CDR3 totals 15 residues. Trimming took 6 bases from V and 3 from J; bases not matched to a gene: 8. CDR3 sequence reads: CASRLTGQGIYEQYF. DNA of the CDR3: TGTGCCAGCAGGCTAACGGGACAGGGGATCTACGAGCAGTACTTC.

The chain couples TRBV7-3 to TRBJ2-2; 9 nucleotides line up with TRBD1. The V gene's germline CDR1 is SGHTA and CDR2 FQGTGA. The CDR3 has 14 amino acids. V lost 4 bases and J lost 7; bases outside the gene matches: 4. The DNA of the CDR3 is TGTGCCAGCAGCTCGGACAGGGGATACGGGGAGCTGTTTTTT. Amino acid sequence: CASSSDRGYGELFF.

The chain joins TRBV10-3 to TRBJ2-7, with D maybe TRBD1 (6 bases). The germline V gene has CDR1 ENHRY and CDR2 SYGVKD. The CDR3 is 15 residues long. The V end lost 2 bases, the J end lost 5 bases, and 16 bases lay between the germline ends. CDR3: CAISETYDRLHEQYF. CDR3 bases: TGTGCCATCAGTGAGACCTACGACAGGCTCCACGAGCAGTACTTC.

J is TRBJ2-7 and V is TRBV25-1; D may be TRBD1 (6 bases). The CDR3 spans 13 residues. V gave up 3 bases and J gave up 4 bases, with 10 bases separating them. Germline V lookup: CDR1 MGHDK, CDR2 SYGVNS. CDR3 DNA: TGTGCCAGCAGTGATTCAGGGGCTTACGAGCAGTACTTC. It is translated as CASSDSGAYEQYF.

The chain is built from TRBV2 and TRBJ1-2; D not certain. The V end lost 3 bases, the J end lost 12 bases, and 14 bases lay between the germline ends. The CDR3 is 12 amino acids. CDR1 and CDR2 from the germline V gene are SNHLY and FYNNEI. Written as DNA, the CDR3 is TGTGCCAGCAGTGAGCGGTCGGAGGGCAACACCTTC. This codes for CASSERSEGNTF.

V is TRBV7-2 and J is TRBJ2-5; 8 bases match TRBD2. J lost 7 bases, V lost 3 bases, and 10 bases had no gene match. The CDR3 is made up of 15 amino acids. Germline loops: CDR1 SGHTA, CDR2 FQGNSA. The CDR3 region is CASSFSTSGPGTQYF. The CDR3 bases are TGTGCCAGCAGCTTTTCCACTAGCGGCCCAGGGACCCAGTACTTC. Full variable domain (missing parts from reference TRBV7-2 and TRBJ2-5): GAGVSQSPSNKVTEKGKDVELRCDPISGHTALYWYRQSLGQGLEFLIYFQGNSAPDKSGLPSDRFSAERTGGSVSTLTIQRTQQEDSAVYLCASSFSTSGPGTQYFGPGTRLLVL.

The genes are TRBV5-1 and TRBJ2-1; 7 bases agree with TRBD2. V lost 0 bases and J lost 6; bases outside the gene matches: 6. Per the germline V gene, CDR1 is SGHRS and CDR2 is YFSETQ. The CDR3 has 15 residues. The CDR3 nucleotides read TGCGCCAGCAGCTTGGCACCCCCGGGAGGCAATGAGCAGTTCTTC. Protein product: CASSLAPPGGNEQFF.

The gene calls are TRBV2 and TRBJ2-3, with 10 positions matching TRBD2. J lost 5 bases, V lost 4 bases, and 3 bases had no gene match. The CDR3 sequence is 14 residues long. Looked up from germline, CDR1 is SNHLY and CDR2 is FYNNEI. As DNA, the CDR3 is TGTGCCAGCAGTGTTGCTAGCGGGAGAGATACGCAGTATTTT. This gives the protein CASSVASGRDTQYF.

The V gene is TRBV7-3, the J gene TRBJ2-1, with TRBD2 matching over 13 bases. There are 15 residues in the CDR3. After removal of 5 bases from V and 10 bases from J, the junction contained 8 bases not matched to a gene. Germline lookup yields CDR1 SGHTA and CDR2 FQGTGA. CDR3 nucleotides: TGTGCCAGCAGCCTCCGGACTAGCGGGAGTGGAGAGCAGTTCTTC. It is translated as CASSLRTSGSGEQFF.

The chain has TRBV7-9 and TRBJ2-1; D uncertain. CDR1 and CDR2 (germline): SEHNR, FQNEAQ (reference sequence). V lost 1 base, J lost 8 bases, and 12 bases lay in between. The CDR3 is 14 residues long. CDR3 in amino acids: CASSLGAPVDEQFF. The CDR3 coding sequence is TGTGCCAGCAGCTTAGGGGCCCCCGTGGATGAGCAGTTCTTC. Filled out from reference TRBV7-9 and TRBJ2-1, the complete variable domain reads DTGVSQNPRHKITKRGQNVTFRCDPISEHNRLYWYRQTLGQGPEFLTYFQNEAQLEKSRLLSDRFSAERPKGSFSTLEIQRTEQGDSAMYLCASSLGAPVDEQFFGPGTRLTVL.

This chain joins TRBV29-1 and TRBJ1-1; no clear D. Trimming took off 3 bases at V and 4 bases at J, with 12 bases between the two ends. Germline CDR1 reads SQVTM; CDR2 reads ANQGSEA. This CDR3 has 13 amino acids. CDR3 DNA: TGCAGCGTTGAGGCGGTGGAGGGCACTGAAGCTTTCTTT. It yields the protein CSVEAVEGTEAFF.

The gene calls are TRBV14 and TRBJ2-2; 7 bases are shared with TRBD1. V was pared by 8 bases and J by 4 bases, with 7 bases of the junction left unmatched. The CDR3 runs to 14 residues. The germline V gene has CDR1 SGHDN and CDR2 FVKESK. This chain's CDR3 is CASQGQTFTGELFF. DNA of the CDR3: TGTGCCAGCCAGGGACAGACGTTCACCGGGGAGCTGTTTTTT.

A word on this clone: Its ends do not fully match the called genes, so a read error is possible. Distinct nucleotide sequences in the sample also encode this CDR3. The rearrangement uses TRBV7-3 and TRBJ1-1; 9 nucleotides align to TRBD1. Germline loops: CDR1 SGHTA, CDR2 FQGTGA. CDR3 length: 15 amino acids. The DNA for the CDR3 is TGTGCCAGCAGCCCGACTGGGACAGGGAGGACTGAAGCCTTCTTT. Its protein is CASSPTGTGRTEAFF.

The rearrangement joins TRBV27 to TRBJ2-7; 13 nucleotides align to TRBD2. Germline assignment: CDR1 MNHEY and CDR2 SMNVEV (reference sequence). This CDR3 region has 18 residues. With V trimmed by 5 bases and J by 2 bases, 12 bases remained unmatched. DNA of the CDR3: TGTGCCAGCAGTAAGATGCCGGGACTAGCGGGATCAGCCTACGAGCAGTACTTC. Protein product: CASSKMPGLAGSAYEQYF.

V usage is TRBV5-1 and J usage is TRBJ2-2; possibly TRBD2 for D (6 bases). The CDR3 has 14 amino acids. The ends were cut back, 4 bases at V and 7 bases at J, with 14 bases in the middle. Germline V gene sequence: CDR1 SGHRS, CDR2 YFSETQ. DNA for the CDR3: TGCGCCAGCAGCGCCCGGGGGATGGGCGGGGAGCTGTTTTTT. Protein sequence: CASSARGMGGELFF.

This chain uses TRBV18 with TRBJ2-3; 11 nucleotides align to TRBD2. Germline assignment: CDR1 KGHSH and CDR2 LQKENI. The CDR3 is made up of 18 amino acids. The V segment lost 5 bases and the J segment 8 bases; nucleotides outside the gene matches: 18. This CDR3 is CASSSGGLAGPGRGTQYF. The CDR3, as DNA: TGTGCCAGCTCATCCGGAGGACTAGCGGGCCCTGGCCGCGGTACGCAGTATTTT.

V usage is TRBV5-1 and J usage is TRBJ2-5; perhaps TRBD2 as D (5 bases). CDR3 length: 13 amino acids. Germline V gene lookup returns CDR1 SGHRS and CDR2 YFSETQ. The V end was cut by 0 bases, the J end by 5 bases, with 8 bases between. CDR3 DNA sequence: TGCGCCAGCAGCTTGGGGGGAGTGGAGACCCAGTACTTC. It translates to CASSLGGVETQYF.

A single count supports this clone. V is TRBV18 and J is TRBJ1-4; no definite D call. Germline CDR1 reads KGHSH; CDR2 reads LQKENI. The CDR3 length is 13 residues. V gave up 0 bases and J gave up 13 bases, with 12 bases separating them. The CDR3 loop reads CASSPPSGQILFF. Here the CDR3 DNA reads TGTGCCAGCTCACCACCGAGTGGGCAGATACTGTTTTTT.

The rearrangement links TRBV15 to TRBJ2-3; weak D call: TRBD1 (6 bases). V was clipped by 6 bases and J by 7 bases, with 23 bases between them. This CDR3 has 16 amino acids. Germline V CDR1 and CDR2: LNHNV, YYDKDF (reference sequence). CDR3 loop: CATSLGQPGTYNTQYF. CDR3 bases: TGTGCCACCAGTTTAGGACAGCCGGGAACCTACAATACGCAGTATTTT.